The present T cell receptor beta chain was sequenced within a study of STAT3 mutations in large granular lymphocyte leukemia. Study outcomes and limitations: Every T-cell large granular lymphocyte leukemia patient had at least one immunodominant TCR beta clonotype.

The repertoire was sequenced with immunoSEQ multiplex PCR; TCRdb's copy has only in-frame clones and lacks some. The profile shows several thousand clones, 92% of them singletons. Germline lookup yields CDR1 SGHTA and CDR2 FQGNSA. The V end lost 6 bases, the J end lost 2 bases, and 9 bases lay between the germline ends. The CDR3 is 13 amino acids. To note about this clone: What it binds is not known.

The receptor's source is a man between 60 and 75 years old with T-cell large granular lymphocyte leukemia. Some clones in this sample may be carry-over from other donors' samples. This chain links TRBV7-2 with TRBJ2-3, with no clear D. Source material: peripheral blood mononuclear cells. The CDR3 loop reads CASSPAITDTQYF. CDR3 sequence (DNA): TGTGCCAGCAGTCCTGCAATCACAGATACGCAGTATTTT.